Listed here are 29 T cell receptor beta chains from one sample, sequenced in a study of T-cell reconstitution after alpha-beta-depleted transplantation in children. Unique molecular identifiers were incorporated into the prepared TCRbeta library. One entry per CDR3 protein, called by TCRdb with MiXCR from the PCR reads. The data show under 9,500 distinct CDR3 sequences, with 14% seen just once and approximately 55% held by the top ten. Sequences were derived from PBMCs, mostly from graft donor cells, sampled 60 days after TCRalphabeta/CD19-depleted stem cell transplant. The source is a male patient aged 5 to 17 who had a stem cell transplant for acute lymphoblastic leukemia, so the T cells may come from the graft donor.

This clonotype was seen many times. This chain links TRBV6-1 with TRBJ2-5; D is undetermined. CDR3 length: 15 residues. The germline V and J ends were trimmed by 2 bases and 2 bases, with 12 bases remaining between them. Germline CDR1 and CDR2: MNHNS and SASEGT. CDR3 amino acids: CASSERVERQETQYF. DNA of the CDR3: TGTGCCAGCAGTGAACGTGTGGAAAGGCAAGAGACCCAGTACTTC.

This clonotype was detected ten times or more. The V call is TRBV21-1, the J call TRBJ2-1; the table's D call of TRBD2 was not tested on the DNA. TRBV21-1 is listed as a pseudogene. The CDR3 contains 18 residues. The CDR3 here is CASGLKRIAGADYNEQFF. In DNA form, the CDR3 reads TGTGCCAGCGGCCTCAAAAGGATTGCGGGAGCGGACTACAATGAGCAGTTCTTC.

This clonotype turned up a few times. The chain employs TRBV19 and TRBJ1-2; no reliable D call. This CDR3 contains 12 residues. Germline V gene data show CDR1 as LNHDA and CDR2 as SQIVND (reference sequence). V was shortened by 6 bases and J by 2 bases, with 7 bases between the two germline ends. The CDR3 DNA is TGTGCCAGTAGACAGACGAACTATGGCTACACCTTC. Translating it yields CASRQTNYGYTF.

The chain carries TRBV11-3 and TRBJ2-3; 11 nucleotides align to TRBD2. CDR1 and CDR2 from the germline V gene are SGHNT and YENEEA. Trimming removed 0 bases from V and 5 bases from J; junction bases left unmatched: 4. The CDR3 spans 16 residues. CDR3 loop: CASSLDRSGGGDTQYF. CDR3 in DNA: TGTGCCAGCAGCTTAGATCGTAGCGGGGGGGGAGATACGCAGTATTTT. The whole variable domain, filled in from reference TRBV11-3 and TRBJ2-3, reads EAGVVQSPRYKIIEKKQPVAFWCNPISGHNTLYWYLQNLGQGPELLIRYENEEAVDDSQLPKDRFSAERLKGVDSTLKIQPAELGDSAVYLCASSLDRSGGGDTQYFGPGTRLTVL.

This clonotype was counted ten times or more. The rearrangement links TRBV11-2 to TRBJ1-3, with unresolved D. CDR3 length: 13 residues. V gave up 2 bases and J gave up 3 bases, with 5 bases separating them. The germline V gene has CDR1 SGHAT and CDR2 FQNNGV. Written as DNA, the CDR3 is TGTGCCAGCAGCTTAACGGATGGAAACACCATATATTTT. Translation gives CASSLTDGNTIYF.

A few counts support this clonotype. The chain uses TRBV18 and TRBJ2-1; 8 bases are shared with TRBD1. Germline V gene data show CDR1 as KGHSH and CDR2 as LQKENI. V lost 3 bases, J lost 4 bases, and 8 bases stayed unmatched. CDR3 length: 16 residues. The chain's CDR3 is CASSPAPRGQYNEQFF. CDR3 coding DNA: TGTGCCAGCTCACCGGCCCCCAGGGGGCAGTACAATGAGCAGTTCTTC.

This clonotype was picked up many times. Here the CDR3 reads CASSRQGARQPQHF. DNA of the CDR3: TGTGCCAGCAGTCGACAGGGGGCGCGTCAGCCCCAGCATTTT. The chain uses TRBV27 and TRBJ1-5; TRBD1 aligns across 10 bases. CDR3 length: 14 amino acids. V was pared by 5 bases and J by 6 bases, with 4 bases of the junction left unmatched. Germline values: CDR1 MNHEY, CDR2 SMNVEV (reference sequence).

This clonotype was detected ten times or more. The chain uses TRBV20-1 and TRBJ2-3; 8 bases agree with TRBD1. Germline values: CDR1 DFQATT, CDR2 SNEGSKA (reference sequence). This CDR3 is built from 16 residues. V lost 3 bases, J lost 6 bases, and 14 bases stayed unmatched. In nucleotides, the CDR3 is TGCAGTGCTAGCAGATTGGACAGGGCGGTTTTGGATACGCAGTATTTT. Protein product: CSASRLDRAVLDTQYF.

This clonotype was recorded many times. The V gene is TRBV7-9, the J gene TRBJ1-4, with D tentatively TRBD1 (5 bases). The CDR3 totals 15 residues. Germline V gene sequence: CDR1 SEHNR, CDR2 FQNEAQ (reference sequence). The V gene lost 5 bases and the J gene lost 8 bases, with 18 bases spanning the gap. The CDR3 bases are TGTGCCAGCAGCCAACGGGACCCCCGGGGAGAAAAACTGTTTTTT. Amino acids: CASSQRDPRGEKLFF.

V usage is TRBV3-1 and J usage is TRBJ1-2; D unclear. Germline V gene sequence: CDR1 LGHDT, CDR2 YNNKEL (reference sequence). The CDR3 extends over 15 amino acids. Trimming stripped 0 bases from V and 1 base from J, with 9 bases between. CDR3 region: CASSQEGTVNYGYTF. CDR3 nucleotides: TGTGCCAGCAGCCAAGAGGGCACCGTTAACTATGGCTACACCTTC.

This clonotype came up many times. The CDR3 sequence is CASSQTGAYEQYF. DNA of the CDR3: TGTGCCAGCAGCCAAACAGGGGCCTACGAGCAGTACTTC. The gene calls are TRBV3-1 and TRBJ2-7; TRBD1 matches 7 bases. J was trimmed by 2 bases and V by 2 bases; bases with no gene match: 0. This CDR3 has 13 residues. The germline V gene has CDR1 LGHDT and CDR2 YNNKEL (reference sequence).

This clonotype was found many times. The V gene is TRBV20-1, the J gene TRBJ2-7; the D is unclear. With 0 bases removed from V and 1 base from J, the gap between germline ends came to 10 bases. The CDR3 has 14 residues. From germline, CDR1 is DFQATT and CDR2 SNEGSKA (reference sequence). In nucleotides, the CDR3 is TGCAGTGCTAGAGATCCTCACTTATCCTACGAGCAGTACTTC. Translation: CSARDPHLSYEQYF.

In its sample, this clonotype ranks as medium-sized (0.01 to 0.1%). J is TRBJ1-1 and V is TRBV5-8; no reliable D call. Trimming pared 6 bases from V and 0 bases from J, leaving 24 bases between. The V gene's germline CDR1 is SGHTS and CDR2 YDEGEE. This CDR3 spans 18 amino acids. CDR3 amino acids: CASTRRPSGDAMNTEAFF. Here the CDR3 DNA reads TGTGCCAGCACTCGACGACCCTCCGGGGATGCCATGAACACTGAAGCTTTCTTT.

The chain is built from TRBV9 and TRBJ2-4; unclear D gene. The J call may be wrong; the DNA end is better matched by TRBJ2-1. Germline V gene data show CDR1 as SGDLS and CDR2 as YYNGEE. The CDR3 has 17 residues. CDR3 in DNA: TGTGCCAGCAGCCCCCCTCCGCCTCCCGGCGGAAAAAACATTCAGTTCTTC. This gives the protein CASSPPPPPGGKNIQFF.

This clonotype was seen repeatedly, ten times or more. The chain recombines TRBV15 with TRBJ2-2; possible D gene TRBD2, 6 bases. The CDR3 is 15 residues long. V was clipped by 1 base and J by 4 bases, with 10 bases between them. Germline loops: CDR1 LNHNV, CDR2 YYDKDF (reference sequence). CDR3 region: CATSRGGGTTGELFF. The CDR3 coding sequence is TGTGCCACCAGCAGAGGTGGGGGGACCACCGGGGAGCTGTTTTTT.

The sample holds many counts of this clonotype. The rearrangement links TRBV12-3 or TRBV12-4 to TRBJ2-7; 9 bases match TRBD2. Trimming took 2 bases from V and 3 from J; bases not matched to a gene: 8. This CDR3 has 16 amino acids. The CDR3 nucleotides are TGTGCCAGCAGTTTACCGGGGCTAGCGGGAAACTACGAGCAGTACTTC. This encodes CASSLPGLAGNYEQYF.

The table lists this clonotype with many counts. The chain combines TRBV7-2 with TRBJ2-2; 8 nucleotides agree with TRBD1. The CDR3 has 19 residues. Germline loops: CDR1 SGHTA, CDR2 FQGNSA. J gave up 4 bases and V 5 bases, and 18 bases lay outside the gene matches. In DNA, the CDR3 is TGTGCCAGCAGCAAGCGCGCCAACTCTCAGGGGGCCGGCACCGGGGAGCTGTTTTTT. Translation: CASSKRANSQGAGTGELFF. Based on the CDR3 plus reference TRBV7-2 and TRBJ2-2, the full variable domain is GAGVSQSPSNKVTEKGKDVELRCDPISGHTALYWYRQSLGQGLEFLIYFQGNSAPDKSGLPSDRFSAERTGGSVSTLTIQRTQQEDSAVYLCASSKRANSQGAGTGELFFGEGSRLTVL.

This clonotype was seen repeatedly, ten times or more. The V call is TRBV5-1, the J call TRBJ2-7; D is unclear. The germline V gene has CDR1 SGHRS and CDR2 YFSETQ. The CDR3 totals 15 residues. Trimming shortened V by 0 bases and J by 4 bases, and 14 bases separated the two germline ends. The CDR3 loop reads CASSLEAHGWYEQYF. Written as DNA, the CDR3 is TGCGCCAGCAGCTTGGAGGCTCACGGGTGGTACGAGCAGTACTTC.

The chain recombines TRBV11-2 with TRBJ2-1, with D unclear. The CDR3 has 12 residues. With 3 bases removed from V and 15 bases from J, the gap between germline ends came to 15 bases. Germline V gives CDR1 SGHAT, CDR2 FQNNGV. The CDR3 loop reads CASSFSQSEPFF. The CDR3 DNA is TGTGCCAGCAGCTTTTCACAGTCCGAACCGTTCTTC.

The chain has TRBV3-1 and TRBJ2-7; unclear D gene. Germline CDR1 and CDR2: LGHDT and YNNKEL (reference sequence). CDR3 length equals 9 residues. This CDR3 is CASRQPRSV. DNA for the CDR3: TGTGCCAGCAGGCAGCCGAGGTCGGTC.

There are many counts of this clonotype. The V call is TRBV6-5, the J call TRBJ2-5; 7 positions agree with TRBD2. The germline gives CDR1 MNHEY, CDR2 SVGAGI. The V segment lost 4 bases and the J segment 1 base; nucleotides outside the gene matches: 15. This CDR3 has 18 residues. This CDR3 is CASSLSPVAGASQETQYF. The CDR3 nucleotides are TGTGCCAGCAGTTTGTCCCCTGTGGCGGGAGCTTCCCAAGAGACCCAGTACTTC.

By sample fraction, this clonotype is medium-sized (0.01 to 0.1%). The V gene is TRBV20-1, the J gene TRBJ1-6; no firm D call. Trimming stripped 6 bases from V and 6 bases from J, with 12 bases between. Germline assignment: CDR1 DFQATT and CDR2 SNEGSKA (reference sequence). The CDR3 covers 13 residues. The chain's CDR3 is CSALPTVNSPLHF. The CDR3, as DNA: TGCAGTGCCCTACCCACGGTTAATTCACCCCTCCACTTT.

There are many counts of this clonotype. V and J are TRBV20-1 and TRBJ1-5; weak D call: TRBD1 (5 bases). The CDR3 covers 15 residues. Trimming removed 0 bases at V and 3 bases at J, with 12 bases between. The V gene's germline CDR1 is DFQATT and CDR2 SNEGSKA (reference sequence). The CDR3 protein is CSAREDGRDNQPQHF. DNA of the CDR3: TGCAGTGCTAGAGAAGACGGCAGGGACAATCAGCCCCAGCATTTT.

This clonotype was observed at least ten times. The genes are TRBV7-6 and TRBJ1-4; no reliable D call. Germline CDR1 SGHVS, CDR2 FNYEAQ. V lost 5 bases to trimming and J lost 3 bases, with 7 bases between them. The CDR3 runs to 13 residues. The CDR3 DNA reads as TGTGCCAGCAGCCTTCGGGCTAATGAAAAACTGTTTTTT. Amino acids: CASSLRANEKLFF.

The chain joins TRBV5-5 to TRBJ1-1; D is possibly TRBD1 (5 bases). CDR3 size: 10 residues. Looked up from germline, CDR1 is SGHKS and CDR2 is YYEKEE (reference sequence). V shed 9 bases and J shed 8 bases, with 11 bases lying between them. CDR3 nucleotide sequence: TGTGCCACCAGTTACAGGGAAGCTTTCTTT. It codes for CATSYREAFF.

This clonotype was seen many times. The gene calls are TRBV7-6 and TRBJ2-1, with D unclear. CDR3 length: 12 residues. Trimming stripped 2 bases from V and 9 bases from J, with 8 bases between. Germline V gene lookup returns CDR1 SGHVS and CDR2 FNYEAQ. The CDR3 is CASSLKEAEQFF. CDR3 bases: TGTGCCAGCAGCTTAAAAGAGGCTGAGCAGTTCTTC.

This clonotype was counted at least ten times. The gene calls are TRBV7-8 and TRBJ1-5; no definite D call. This CDR3 region has 16 residues. Germline assignment: CDR1 SGHVS and CDR2 FQNEAQ. The V and J ends lost 1 base and 7 bases respectively, with 17 bases between them. CDR3 sequence (DNA): TGTGCCAGCAGCTTAGTTGGTCAGCTAGGTATGCAGCCCCAGCATTTT. Its translation is CASSLVGQLGMQPQHF.

This clonotype showed up many times. The genes are TRBV2 and TRBJ2-6, with a possible D match to TRBD2 (5 bases). The CDR3 covers 18 residues. CDR1 is SNHLY, CDR2 FYNNEI, per germline. Trimming shortened V by 6 bases and J by 0 bases, and 18 bases separated the two germline ends. The CDR3 protein is CASRYREPQFSGANVLTF. The DNA for the CDR3 is TGTGCCAGCAGGTACCGGGAACCCCAATTCTCTGGGGCCAACGTCCTGACTTTC.

This clonotype was found many times. The V call is TRBV4-2, the J call TRBJ1-1; 12 nucleotides agree with TRBD1. The germline gives CDR1 LGHNA, CDR2 YNFKEQ. The V segment lost 4 bases and the J segment 5 bases; nucleotides outside the gene matches: 11. The CDR3 has 17 amino acids. CDR3 region: CASSLSPGTGGYTEAFF. CDR3 nucleotides: TGTGCCAGCAGCCTCAGTCCCGGGACAGGGGGCTATACTGAAGCTTTCTTT.